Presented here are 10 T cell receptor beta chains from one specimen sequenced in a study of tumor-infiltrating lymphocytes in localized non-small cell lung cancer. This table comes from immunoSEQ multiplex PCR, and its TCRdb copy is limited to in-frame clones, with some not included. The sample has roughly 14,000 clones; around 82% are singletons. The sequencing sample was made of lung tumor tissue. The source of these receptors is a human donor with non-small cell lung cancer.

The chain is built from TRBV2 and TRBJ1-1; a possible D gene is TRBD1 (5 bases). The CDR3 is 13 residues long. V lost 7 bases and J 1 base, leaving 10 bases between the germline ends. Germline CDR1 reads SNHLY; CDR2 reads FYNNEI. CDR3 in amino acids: CASTQGENTEAFF. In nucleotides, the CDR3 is TGTGCCAGCACTCAGGGTGAGAACACTGAAGCTTTCTTT.

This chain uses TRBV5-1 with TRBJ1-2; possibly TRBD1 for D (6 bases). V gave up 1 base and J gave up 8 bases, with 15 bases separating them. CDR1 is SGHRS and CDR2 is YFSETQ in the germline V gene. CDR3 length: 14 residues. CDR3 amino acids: CASSLTGSRRGYTF. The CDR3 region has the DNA TGCGCCAGCAGCTTGACAGGGAGCCGCCGGGGCTACACCTTC.

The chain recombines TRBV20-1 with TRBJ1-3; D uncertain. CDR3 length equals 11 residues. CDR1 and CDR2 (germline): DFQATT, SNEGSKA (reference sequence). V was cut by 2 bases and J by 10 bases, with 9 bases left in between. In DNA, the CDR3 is TGCAGTGCTAGATCCCCTGAGACCATATATTTT. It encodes CSARSPETIYF.

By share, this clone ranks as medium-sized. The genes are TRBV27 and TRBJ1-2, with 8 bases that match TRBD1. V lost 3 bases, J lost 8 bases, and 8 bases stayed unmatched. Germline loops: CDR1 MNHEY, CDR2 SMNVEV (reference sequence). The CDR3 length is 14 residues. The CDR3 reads CASSLDRARRGYTF. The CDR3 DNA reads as TGTGCCAGCAGTTTGGACAGGGCCCGGAGGGGCTACACCTTC.

The CDR3 coding sequence is TGTGCCAGCAGCTTAGATAGGAGGCGCTACCAAGAGACCCAGTACTTC. Amino acids: CASSLDRRRYQETQYF. V usage is TRBV7-6 and J usage is TRBJ2-5; D perhaps matches TRBD2 (5 bases). The germline gives CDR1 SGHVS, CDR2 FNYEAQ. This CDR3 has 16 amino acids. Trimming stripped 1 base from V and 0 bases from J, with 12 bases between.

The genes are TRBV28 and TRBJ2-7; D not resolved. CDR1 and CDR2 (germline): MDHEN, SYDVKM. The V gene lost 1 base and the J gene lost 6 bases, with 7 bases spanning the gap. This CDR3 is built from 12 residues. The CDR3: CASSLSGFEQYF. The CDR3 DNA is TGTGCCAGCAGTTTATCCGGGTTCGAGCAGTACTTC.

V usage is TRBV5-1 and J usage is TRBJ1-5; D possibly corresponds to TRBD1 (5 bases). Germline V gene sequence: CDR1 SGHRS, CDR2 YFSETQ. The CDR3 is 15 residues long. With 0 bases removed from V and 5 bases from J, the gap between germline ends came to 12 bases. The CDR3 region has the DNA TGCGCCAGCAGCTTGGGACAGAGTTTCGATCAGCCCCAGCATTTT. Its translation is CASSLGQSFDQPQHF.

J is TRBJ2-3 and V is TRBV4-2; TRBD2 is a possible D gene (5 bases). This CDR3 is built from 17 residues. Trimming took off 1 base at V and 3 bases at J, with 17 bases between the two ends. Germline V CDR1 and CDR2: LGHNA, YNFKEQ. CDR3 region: CASSQGVRRSGTDTQYF. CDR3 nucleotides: TGTGCCAGCAGCCAAGGTGTACGGCGGTCGGGGACAGATACGCAGTATTTT.

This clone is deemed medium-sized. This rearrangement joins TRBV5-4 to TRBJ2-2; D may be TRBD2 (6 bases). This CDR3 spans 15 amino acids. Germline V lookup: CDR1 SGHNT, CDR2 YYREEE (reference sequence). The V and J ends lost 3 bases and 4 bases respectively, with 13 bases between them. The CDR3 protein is CASSSPGRRTGELFF. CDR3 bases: TGTGCCAGCAGCTCCCCAGGGAGGCGCACCGGGGAGCTGTTTTTT.

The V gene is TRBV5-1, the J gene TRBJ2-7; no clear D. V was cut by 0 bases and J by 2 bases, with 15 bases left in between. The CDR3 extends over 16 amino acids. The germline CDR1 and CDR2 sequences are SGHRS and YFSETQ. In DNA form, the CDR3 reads TGCGCCAGCAGCTTGGATGGCATCAGACCGGCCTACGAGCAGTACTTC. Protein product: CASSLDGIRPAYEQYF.